Listed below are T cell receptor beta chains from one sample, sequenced in a study of blood T cell repertoires in COVID-19. The method was immunoSEQ multiplex PCR; TCRdb's version includes in-frame clones alone and lacks a portion of them. The repertoire includes a few hundred thousand clones, roughly nine tenths of them detected once, and under 9.5% sits in the top ten. The material sequenced was PBMCs or T cells enriched from blood (not recorded which). The origin of the receptors is a woman between 55 and 75 years old who had recovered from COVID-19. Both conserved end residues are part of each CDR3. A D gene is named only where the DNA matches it firmly. Clone size is shown for a subset of rows, as once, few, many or a class of expanded clone.

.	TRBV6-5	TRBJ1-1	.	TGTGCCAGCAGTTACTTAGGGGGACAAGCACCTTTCTTT	CASSYLGGQAPFF
.	TRBV5-4	TRBJ1-6	.	TGTGCCAGCAGCTTCGGAGTGAATTCACCCCTCCACTTT	CASSFGVNSPLHF
.	TRBV4-2	TRBJ2-2	.	TGTGCCAGCAGCCGTACAGGGTTGGTGGACACCGGGGAGCTGTTTTTT	CASSRTGLVDTGELFF
TRBD1	TRBV2	TRBJ1-5	.	TGTGCCAGCAGTGCGACGGAGGGGGCTCAGCCCCAGCATTTT	CASSATEGAQPQHF
.	TRBV15	TRBJ1-1	.	TGTGCCACCAGCAGAGATATCGGGTGGGCTTTCTTT	CATSRDIGWAFF
TRBD2	TRBV2	TRBJ2-2	once	TGTGCCAGCAGTTTAGCGGGGGGCCTCACCGGGGAGCTGTTTTTT	CASSLAGGLTGELFF
TRBD2	TRBV4-1	TRBJ2-3	.	TGCGCCAGCAGCCAAGGGGCGGGGGAGGATTCTAGCACAGATACGCAGTATTTT	CASSQGAGEDSSTDTQYF
.	TRBV10-3	TRBJ1-5	.	TGTGCCATCAGTGAGAGGGACATTCAGCCCCAGCATTTT	CAISERDIQPQHF
.	TRBV5-6	TRBJ1-5	.	TGTGCCAGCAGCTTCCAGGGGCGTCCCCAGCATTTT	CASSFQGRPQHF
TRBD1	TRBV18	TRBJ1-2	.	TGTGCCAGCTCACCTCTTACCGGGACAGGGAAAATGTGGGGCTACACCTTC	CASSPLTGTGKMWGYTF
TRBD1	TRBV6-5	TRBJ1-3	.	TGTGCCAGCAGCGGCGGGACAGGCACTCGAAACACCATATATTTT	CASSGGTGTRNTIYF
TRBD1	TRBV27	TRBJ1-5	.	TGTGCCACCGCTCGTGACGGGACAGTAAATCAGCCCCAGCATTTT	CATARDGTVNQPQHF
TRBD2	TRBV4-1	TRBJ2-4	once	TGCGCCAGCAGCCAAGATGGGGCCCGGGGGGTAAACATTCAGTACTTC	CASSQDGARGVNIQYF
TRBD2	TRBV24-1	TRBJ2-5	.	TGTGCCACCAGTGATTTGCGGAGCGGGGGGGACCAAGAGACCCAGTACTTC	CATSDLRSGGDQETQYF
TRBD1	TRBV11-2	TRBJ1-2	.	TGTGCCAGCAGCTCTACAGGGGTCTATGGCTACACCTTC	CASSSTGVYGYTF
.	TRBV4-1	TRBJ1-2	.	TGCGCCAGCAGCCAAATACAGGGTAGAGCTAACTATGGCTACACCTTC	CASSQIQGRANYGYTF
TRBD1	TRBV5-1	TRBJ1-1	.	TGCGCCAGCAGCACCGGACAGGGGGCGGGGACTGAAGCTTTCTTT	CASSTGQGAGTEAFF
.	TRBV24-1	TRBJ2-7	once	TGTGCCACCAGTGCGGCAGGGAAGGACGAGCAGTACTTC	CATSAAGKDEQYF
TRBD1	TRBV6-1	TRBJ2-3	.	TGTGCCAGCAGTGAGGTCTTGACAGGGGGCGGCACAGATACGCAGTATTTT	CASSEVLTGGGTDTQYF
.	TRBV7-9	TRBJ1-3	once	TGTGCCAGCAGCTTAGAGGGGCCTGGAAACACCATATATTTT	CASSLEGPGNTIYF
TRBD1	TRBV12-3/TRBV12-4	TRBJ1-2	.	TGTGCCAGCAGTCCGCTGGGACAGGGAGTCTACACCTTC	CASSPLGQGVYTF
TRBD1	TRBV28	TRBJ2-5	.	TGTGCCAGCAGCTCCGGGACAGGTGGGAAGACCCAGTACTTC	CASSSGTGGKTQYF
TRBD1	TRBV10-3	TRBJ1-4	.	TGTGCCATCAGTGAGAGGGACAGTCAGAAGCTGTTTTTT	CAISERDSQKLFF
.	TRBV12-3/TRBV12-4	TRBJ2-2	.	TGTGCCAGCAGGACAGCGAACACCGGGGAGCTGTTTTTT	CASRTANTGELFF
.	TRBV3-1/TRBV3-2	TRBJ2-1	.	TGTGCCAGCAGTCTGGCCAATGAGCAGTTCTTC	CASSLANEQFF
.	TRBV28	TRBJ2-5	.	TGTGCCAGCAGTTTACCCCAAGACAGGTCGCGGACGAAGGGTGACCAAGAGACCCAGTACTTC	CASSLPQDRSRTKGDQETQYF
.	TRBV13	TRBJ2-3	.	TGTGCCAGCAGCCCCCAGTTGGGCGGGTACACAGATACGCAGTATTTT	CASSPQLGGYTDTQYF
.	TRBV2	TRBJ1-1	.	TGTGCCAGCAGAATAGTTGAACAGGGTCTCCTCTTT	CASRIVEQGLLF
TRBD1	TRBV27	TRBJ2-1	.	TGTGCCAGCAGTTTACCCATAGACAGGGGTATTGTTTCCTACAATGAGCAGTTCTTC	CASSLPIDRGIVSYNEQFF
TRBD1	TRBV11-3	TRBJ2-7	once	TGTGCCAGCAGCTCGACGGGACAGAGCTCCTACGAGCAGTACTTC	CASSSTGQSSYEQYF
TRBD1	TRBV30	TRBJ1-4	.	TGTGCCTGGAGTGTCACGGGGACAGGGAATGAAAAACTGTTTTTT	CAWSVTGTGNEKLFF
TRBD1	TRBV9	TRBJ2-7	.	TGTGCCAGCAGCGCCAGGACAGGGGACTCCTACGAGCAGTACTTC	CASSARTGDSYEQYF
.	TRBV7-2	TRBJ1-1	.	TGTGCCAGCAGCTTAGTCCCAGGGACAACGAACACTGAAGCTTTCTTT	CASSLVPGTTNTEAFF
.	TRBV29-1	TRBJ1-1	.	TGCAGCACCGGAGGGCAGTCGAACACTGAAGCTTTCTTT	CSTGGQSNTEAFF
.	TRBV28	TRBJ1-5	.	TGTGCCAGCAGTTTATTCGGGGGAATGCAGCCCCAGCATTTT	CASSLFGGMQPQHF